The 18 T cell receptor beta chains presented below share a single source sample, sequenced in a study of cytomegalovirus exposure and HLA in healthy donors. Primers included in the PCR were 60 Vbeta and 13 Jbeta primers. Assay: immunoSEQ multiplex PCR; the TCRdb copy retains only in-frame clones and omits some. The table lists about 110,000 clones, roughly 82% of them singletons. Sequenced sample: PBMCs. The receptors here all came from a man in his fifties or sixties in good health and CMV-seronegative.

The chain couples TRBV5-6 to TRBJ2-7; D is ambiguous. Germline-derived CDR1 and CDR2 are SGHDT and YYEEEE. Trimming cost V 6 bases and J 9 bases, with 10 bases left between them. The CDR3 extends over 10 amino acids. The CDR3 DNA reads TGTGCCAGCAATTTTTATCCGCAGTACGTC. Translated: CASNFYPQYV.

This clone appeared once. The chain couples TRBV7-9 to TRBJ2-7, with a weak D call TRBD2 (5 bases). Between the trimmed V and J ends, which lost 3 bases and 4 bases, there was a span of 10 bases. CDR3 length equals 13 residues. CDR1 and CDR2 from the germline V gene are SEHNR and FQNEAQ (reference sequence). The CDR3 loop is CASSFGEWYEQYF. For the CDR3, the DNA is TGTGCCAGCAGCTTTGGGGAGTGGTACGAGCAGTACTTC.

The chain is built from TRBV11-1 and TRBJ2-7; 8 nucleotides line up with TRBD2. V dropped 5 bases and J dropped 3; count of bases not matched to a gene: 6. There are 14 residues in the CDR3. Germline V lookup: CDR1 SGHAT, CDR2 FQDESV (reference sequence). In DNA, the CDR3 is TGTGCCAGCAGCGAGCCGGGACTAGACTACGAGCAGTACTTC. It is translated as CASSEPGLDYEQYF. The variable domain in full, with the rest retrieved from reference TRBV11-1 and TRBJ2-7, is EAEVAQSPRYKITEKSQAVAFWCDPISGHATLYWYRQILGQGPELLVQFQDESVVDDSQLPKDRFSAERLKGVDSTLKIQPAELGDSAMYLCASSEPGLDYEQYFGPGTRLTVT.

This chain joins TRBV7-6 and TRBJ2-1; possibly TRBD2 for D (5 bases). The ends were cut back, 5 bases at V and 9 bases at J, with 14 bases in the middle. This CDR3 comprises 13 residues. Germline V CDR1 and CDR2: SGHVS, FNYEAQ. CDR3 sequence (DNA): TGTGCCAGCAGCCGCCAGAGGGCAGGTGAGCAGTTCTTC. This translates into CASSRQRAGEQFF.

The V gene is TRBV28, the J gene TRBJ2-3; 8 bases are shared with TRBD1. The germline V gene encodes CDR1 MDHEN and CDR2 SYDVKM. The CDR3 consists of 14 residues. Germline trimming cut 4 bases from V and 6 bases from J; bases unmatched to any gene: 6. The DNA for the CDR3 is TGTGCCAGCAGTTCCCCACAGGGGGGTGATACGCAGTATTTT. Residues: CASSSPQGGDTQYF.

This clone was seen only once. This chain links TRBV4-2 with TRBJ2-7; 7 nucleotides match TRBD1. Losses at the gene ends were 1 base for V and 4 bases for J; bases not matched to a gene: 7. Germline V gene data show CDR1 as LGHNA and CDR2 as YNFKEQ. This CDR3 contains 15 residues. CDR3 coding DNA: TGTGCCAGCAGCCAAGGGGACAGCGTTCAATACGAGCAGTACTTC. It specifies CASSQGDSVQYEQYF.

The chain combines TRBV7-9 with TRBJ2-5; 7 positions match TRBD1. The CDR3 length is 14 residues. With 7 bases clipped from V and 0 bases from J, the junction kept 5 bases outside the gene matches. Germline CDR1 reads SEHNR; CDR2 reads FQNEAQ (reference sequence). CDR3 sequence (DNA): TGTGCCAGCACCCCCAGGGGGTACCAAGAGACCCAGTACTTC. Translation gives CASTPRGYQETQYF.

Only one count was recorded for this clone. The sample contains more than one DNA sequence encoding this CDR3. The CDR3 DNA reads TGTGCCAGCTGGTCCCCAGGGACAGATACGCAGTATTTT. This translates into CASWSPGTDTQYF. The V and J genes are TRBV2 and TRBJ2-3, with D perhaps TRBD1 (5 bases). This CDR3 spans 13 amino acids. Trimming cost V 8 bases and J 3 bases, with 12 bases left between them. Germline CDR1 SNHLY, CDR2 FYNNEI.

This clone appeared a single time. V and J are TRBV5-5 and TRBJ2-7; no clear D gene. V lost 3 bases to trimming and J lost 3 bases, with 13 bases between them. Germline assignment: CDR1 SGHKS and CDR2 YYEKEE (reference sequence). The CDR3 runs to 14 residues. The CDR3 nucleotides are TGTGCCAGCAGCTCCTACTTTGGAGTCTACGAGCAGTACTTC. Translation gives CASSSYFGVYEQYF.

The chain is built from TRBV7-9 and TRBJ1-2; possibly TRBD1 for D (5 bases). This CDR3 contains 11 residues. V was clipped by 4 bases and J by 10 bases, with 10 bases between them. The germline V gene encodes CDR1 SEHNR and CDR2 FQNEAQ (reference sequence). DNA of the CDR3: TGTGCCAGCAGCTCCGGGGACTCCTACACCTTC. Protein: CASSSGDSYTF.

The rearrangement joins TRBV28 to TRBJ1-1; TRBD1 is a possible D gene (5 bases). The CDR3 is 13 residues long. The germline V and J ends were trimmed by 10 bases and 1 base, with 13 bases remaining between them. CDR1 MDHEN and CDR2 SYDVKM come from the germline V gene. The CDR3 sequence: CATLTASNTEAFF. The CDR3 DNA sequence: TGTGCCACCTTGACAGCCTCGAACACTGAAGCTTTCTTT.

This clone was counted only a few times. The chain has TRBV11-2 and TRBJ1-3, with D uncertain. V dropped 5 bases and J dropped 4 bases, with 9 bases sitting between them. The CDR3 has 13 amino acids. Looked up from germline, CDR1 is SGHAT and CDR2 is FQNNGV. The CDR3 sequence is CASSVSAGNTIYF. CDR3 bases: TGTGCCAGCAGCGTATCAGCGGGAAACACCATATATTTT.

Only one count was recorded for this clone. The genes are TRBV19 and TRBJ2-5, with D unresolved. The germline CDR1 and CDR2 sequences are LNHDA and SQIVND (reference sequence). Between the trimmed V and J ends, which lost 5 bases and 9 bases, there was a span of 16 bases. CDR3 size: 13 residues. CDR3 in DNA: TGTGCCAGTAGTCTCCCTTCCGGAGCGTCCCAGTACTTC. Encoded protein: CASSLPSGASQYF.

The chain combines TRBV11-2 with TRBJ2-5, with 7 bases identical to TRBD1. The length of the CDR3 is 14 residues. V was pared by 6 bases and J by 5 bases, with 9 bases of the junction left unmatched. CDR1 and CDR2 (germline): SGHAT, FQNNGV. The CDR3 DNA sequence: TGTGCCAGCAGTCCGAGCGCAGGGGGTGAGACCCAGTACTTC. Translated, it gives CASSPSAGGETQYF.

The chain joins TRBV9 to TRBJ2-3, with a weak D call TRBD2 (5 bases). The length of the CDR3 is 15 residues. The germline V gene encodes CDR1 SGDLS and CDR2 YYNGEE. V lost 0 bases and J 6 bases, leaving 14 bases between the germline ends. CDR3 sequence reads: CASSVGVASFDTQYF. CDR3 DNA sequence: TGTGCCAGCAGCGTAGGGGTAGCGTCGTTTGATACGCAGTATTTT.

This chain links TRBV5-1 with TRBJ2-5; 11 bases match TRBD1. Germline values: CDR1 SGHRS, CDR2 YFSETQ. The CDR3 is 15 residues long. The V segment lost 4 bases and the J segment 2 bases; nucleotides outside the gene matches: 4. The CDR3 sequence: CASSGGTGGQETQYF. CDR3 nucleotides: TGCGCCAGCAGCGGGGGGACAGGGGGACAAGAGACCCAGTACTTC.

In DNA form, the CDR3 reads TGTGCCACCACGACAGGTCCTGGAAACACCATATATTTT. It specifies CATTTGPGNTIYF. J is TRBJ1-3 and V is TRBV2, with D perhaps matching TRBD1 (6 bases). Germline CDR1 reads SNHLY; CDR2 reads FYNNEI. Trimming removed 10 bases at V and 2 bases at J, with 12 bases between. The CDR3 is 13 residues long.

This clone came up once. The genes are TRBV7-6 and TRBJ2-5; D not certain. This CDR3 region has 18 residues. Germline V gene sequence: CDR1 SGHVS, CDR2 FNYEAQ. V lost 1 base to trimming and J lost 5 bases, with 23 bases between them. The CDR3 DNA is TGTGCCAGCAGCTTAGGCTCCTCTGAGAGTCCCGCCGGGGAGACCCAGTACTTC. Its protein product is CASSLGSSESPAGETQYF.